A selection of T cell receptor beta chains follows, all from one sample in a study of memory CD4+ T cells and cytomegalovirus serostatus. Method: immunoSEQ multiplex PCR; TCRdb's copy keeps in-frame clones and lacks some. This table holds approximately 47,000 clones, over 75% found once. The sample was memory CD4+ T cells from blood. The receptors come from an adult in good health and CMV-seronegative. CDR3s include the opening cysteine and the closing phenylalanine or tryptophan. The D gene is left open where the match is weak. The size entry is marked missing in some rows and otherwise reads once, few, many or a size class.

d_call: TRBD2; clone_size: -; j_call: TRBJ2-1; v_call: TRBV5-4; cdr3_nt: TGTGCCAGCAGCGTGGGGACTAGCGGGGGGGCTGGTGAGCAGTTCTTC; cdr3_aa: CASSVGTSGGAGEQFF
d_call: -; clone_size: -; j_call: TRBJ2-7; v_call: TRBV7-2; cdr3_nt: TGTGCCAGCAGCTTACAAAGGCAGAACTACGAGCAGTACTTC; cdr3_aa: CASSLQRQNYEQYF
d_call: -; clone_size: few; j_call: TRBJ1-2; v_call: TRBV7-6; cdr3_nt: TGTGCCAGCAGCCGGTTCGGGACACCCCAAGCAGGCTACACCTTC; cdr3_aa: CASSRFGTPQAGYTF
d_call: TRBD1; clone_size: -; j_call: TRBJ1-1; v_call: TRBV6-5; cdr3_nt: TGTGCCAGCAGCTCTACAGGGGGCACTGAAGCTTTCTTT; cdr3_aa: CASSSTGGTEAFF
d_call: -; clone_size: -; j_call: TRBJ2-3; v_call: TRBV7-9; cdr3_nt: TGTGCCAGCACCGCAGGGACAGATACGCAGTATTTT; cdr3_aa: CASTAGTDTQYF
d_call: -; clone_size: -; j_call: TRBJ1-2; v_call: TRBV25-1; cdr3_nt: TGTGCCAGCAGTGGATTATCCAGGGGAGCTGGCTACACCTTC; cdr3_aa: CASSGLSRGAGYTF
d_call: TRBD2; clone_size: -; j_call: TRBJ2-5; v_call: TRBV25-1; cdr3_nt: TGTGCAACCGAAGGACTAGCGAAAGAGACCCAGTACTTC; cdr3_aa: CATEGLAKETQYF
d_call: -; clone_size: -; j_call: TRBJ2-6; v_call: TRBV2; cdr3_nt: TGTGCCAGCGCGCAGGGTGGCTCTGGGGCCAACGTCCTGACTTTC; cdr3_aa: CASAQGGSGANVLTF
d_call: TRBD1; clone_size: -; j_call: TRBJ2-5; v_call: TRBV7-6; cdr3_nt: TGTGCCAGCAGCCCCACAGGGGCGCAGAGAGAGACCCAGTACTTC; cdr3_aa: CASSPTGAQRETQYF
d_call: TRBD1; clone_size: -; j_call: TRBJ1-5; v_call: TRBV2; cdr3_nt: TGTGCCAGCAGTGGGGACAGGGGTAGCCAGCCCCAGCATTTT; cdr3_aa: CASSGDRGSQPQHF
d_call: -; clone_size: -; j_call: TRBJ1-3; v_call: TRBV6-6; cdr3_nt: TGTGCCAGCAAGGTACATCGCGGTGGGTCCATATATTTT; cdr3_aa: CASKVHRGGSIYF
d_call: -; clone_size: -; j_call: TRBJ1-1; v_call: TRBV4-1; cdr3_nt: TGCGCCAGCAGCCGACTAGGGAGCGGGTACACTGAAGCTTTCTTT; cdr3_aa: CASSRLGSGYTEAFF
d_call: TRBD2; clone_size: -; j_call: TRBJ2-7; v_call: TRBV2; cdr3_nt: TGTGCCACCCGCGGGCTAGCGGGAGGTGGCGAGCAGTACTTC; cdr3_aa: CATRGLAGGGEQYF
d_call: TRBD1; clone_size: -; j_call: TRBJ2-7; v_call: TRBV5-1; cdr3_nt: TGCGCCAGCAGCTTTCAGGGGGACTACGAGCAGTACTTC; cdr3_aa: CASSFQGDYEQYF
d_call: TRBD2; clone_size: -; j_call: TRBJ2-5; v_call: TRBV25-1; cdr3_nt: TGTGCCAGCAGTGGATCCGGAACTAGCGGGCCAAGATCGGGGTCCCAGTACTTC; cdr3_aa: CASSGSGTSGPRSGSQYF
d_call: TRBD2; clone_size: -; j_call: TRBJ2-1; v_call: TRBV30; cdr3_nt: TGTGCCTGGAGTGTACGAGCGGGGGTCGGGCAGTTCTTC; cdr3_aa: CAWSVRAGVGQFF
d_call: -; clone_size: -; j_call: TRBJ2-7; v_call: TRBV30; cdr3_nt: TGTGCCCGGAGTTCCGAGGCACTGAGGGGCGAGCAGTACTTC; cdr3_aa: CARSSEALRGEQYF
d_call: -; clone_size: -; j_call: TRBJ1-2; v_call: TRBV9; cdr3_nt: TGTGCCAGCAGCCCTCAGCAAAGGGGGGCCAGCTATGGCTACACCTTC; cdr3_aa: CASSPQQRGASYGYTF
d_call: TRBD2; clone_size: -; j_call: TRBJ2-2; v_call: TRBV7-6; cdr3_nt: TGTGCCAGCAGCGGACCTAGCGGGGGCTCGAACACCGGGGAGCTGTTTTTT; cdr3_aa: CASSGPSGGSNTGELFF
d_call: -; clone_size: -; j_call: TRBJ2-7; v_call: TRBV5-6; cdr3_nt: TGTGCCAGCAGCCCCCAAGGCCCCTACGAGCAGTACTTC; cdr3_aa: CASSPQGPYEQYF
d_call: -; clone_size: -; j_call: TRBJ1-1; v_call: TRBV6-5; cdr3_nt: TGTGCCAGCAGAAGAGACGGTGAAGCTTTCTTT; cdr3_aa: CASRRDGEAFF
d_call: -; clone_size: -; j_call: TRBJ1-5; v_call: TRBV28; cdr3_nt: TGTGCCAGCAGCCTCACTGATAACTATAGCAATCAGCCCCAGCATTTT; cdr3_aa: CASSLTDNYSNQPQHF
d_call: TRBD2; clone_size: once; j_call: TRBJ2-5; v_call: TRBV6-6; cdr3_nt: TGTGCCAGCAGTTACTCACCTAGCGGGAGTCAAGAGACCCAGTACTTC; cdr3_aa: CASSYSPSGSQETQYF
d_call: -; clone_size: -; j_call: TRBJ2-1; v_call: TRBV5-1; cdr3_nt: TGCGCCAGCAGCTTCGGGGACTTTCTCAATGAGCAGTTCTTC; cdr3_aa: CASSFGDFLNEQFF
d_call: TRBD2; clone_size: once; j_call: TRBJ2-2; v_call: TRBV7-9; cdr3_nt: TGTGCCAGCAGCCCCAGCGGGAGCGGGACCGGGGAGCTGTTTTTT; cdr3_aa: CASSPSGSGTGELFF
d_call: -; clone_size: -; j_call: TRBJ1-1; v_call: TRBV29-1; cdr3_nt: TGCAGCGCCCTCGTTAACACTGAAGCTTTCTTT; cdr3_aa: CSALVNTEAFF
d_call: TRBD1; clone_size: -; j_call: TRBJ1-5; v_call: TRBV2; cdr3_nt: TGTGCCAGCAGAACCGGGACAGGGGGCAATCAGCCCCAGCATTTT; cdr3_aa: CASRTGTGGNQPQHF
d_call: -; clone_size: -; j_call: TRBJ2-4; v_call: TRBV30; cdr3_nt: TGTGCCTGGATGGCGATCGCCACACCGATTGAGAGGGCCAAAAACATTCAGTACTTC; cdr3_aa: CAWMAIATPIERAKNIQYF
d_call: -; clone_size: -; j_call: TRBJ1-2; v_call: TRBV27; cdr3_nt: TGTGCCAGCAGTTTATCGCCAGGCGCTAACTATGGCTACACCTTC; cdr3_aa: CASSLSPGANYGYTF
d_call: TRBD2; clone_size: -; j_call: TRBJ2-1; v_call: TRBV7-6; cdr3_nt: TGTGCCAGCAGACAGGGACTAGCGGACCCCTACAATGAGCAGTTCTTC; cdr3_aa: CASRQGLADPYNEQFF
d_call: -; clone_size: -; j_call: TRBJ1-5; v_call: TRBV7-8; cdr3_nt: TGTGCCAGCAGCGGAGGACAGTATAGCAATCAGCCCCAGCATTTT; cdr3_aa: CASSGGQYSNQPQHF
d_call: -; clone_size: -; j_call: TRBJ1-5; v_call: TRBV7-8; cdr3_nt: TGTGCCAGCAGCTTCTCCCCGAGAGGTGGTCAGCCCCAGCATTTT; cdr3_aa: CASSFSPRGGQPQHF
d_call: -; clone_size: few; j_call: TRBJ1-2; v_call: TRBV30; cdr3_nt: TGTGCCTGGAGTGTACAGTCCCCGGCTAACTATGGCTACACCTTC; cdr3_aa: CAWSVQSPANYGYTF
d_call: TRBD1; clone_size: -; j_call: TRBJ1-4; v_call: TRBV2; cdr3_nt: TGTGCCAGCAGCCCTGGACAGGTGGGAGTCGAAAAACTGTTTTTT; cdr3_aa: CASSPGQVGVEKLFF
d_call: -; clone_size: medium-sized; j_call: TRBJ1-3; v_call: TRBV14; cdr3_nt: TGTGCCAGCAGCCCGGGACGCTTCTCTGGAAACACCATATATTTT; cdr3_aa: CASSPGRFSGNTIYF
d_call: TRBD1; clone_size: -; j_call: TRBJ2-7; v_call: TRBV28; cdr3_nt: TGTGCCAGCACCTCGGGGACAGGGGGCGGGAGGTACGAGCAGTACTTC; cdr3_aa: CASTSGTGGGRYEQYF
d_call: -; clone_size: -; j_call: TRBJ2-2; v_call: TRBV6-1; cdr3_nt: TGTGCCAGCAGACACGAAGAGATCACCGGGGAGCTGTTTTTT; cdr3_aa: CASRHEEITGELFF